A selection of T cell receptor beta chains follows, all from one sample in a study of T cells in Graves' hyperthyroidism and ophthalmopathy. TCRdb re-analysed the multiplex PCR reads in MiXCR, keeping a single row per CDR3 protein. The table includes fewer than 650,000 distinct CDR3 sequences, 46% detected once. Material: peripheral blood or thyroid tissue (not recorded which). These receptors were taken from an adult woman with Graves' disease, either hyperthyroidism or ophthalmopathy (not recorded which). Both conserved end residues are part of each CDR3. A D gene is named only where the DNA matches it firmly. Rows may omit the clone size; those that give it use once, few, many or a size class.

j_call clone_size d_call v_call cdr3_aa cdr3_nt
TRBJ2-7 . TRBD2 TRBV28 CASSFPTSGSNEQYF TGTGCCAGCAGTTTCCCTACTAGCGGGAGCAACGAGCAGTACTTC
TRBJ2-2 few . TRBV2 CASSESRNTGELFF TGTGCCAGCAGTGAGTCTAGGAACACCGGGGAGCTGTTTTTT
TRBJ1-1 few TRBD1 TRBV5-8 CASSLSGQSFAEAFF TGTGCCAGCAGCTTATCGGGACAGTCGTTCGCTGAAGCTTTCTTT
TRBJ1-2 many . TRBV6-5 CASSSRYGYTF TGTGCCAGCAGTTCTAGATATGGCTACACCTTC
TRBJ2-5 . . TRBV7-9 CASSLGREWWETQYF TGTGCCAGCAGCTTAGGACGGGAGTGGTGGGAGACCCAGTACTTC
TRBJ1-1 few . TRBV15 CATSRVEGDTEAFF TGTGCCACCAGCAGAGTGGAGGGGGACACTGAAGCTTTCTTT
TRBJ1-1 many TRBD1 TRBV25-1 CASSAPGQRNTEAFF TGTGCCAGCAGTGCCCCGGGACAGCGGAACACTGAAGCTTTCTTT
TRBJ2-7 few TRBD1 TRBV7-9 CASSFPDRGEYEQYF TGTGCCAGCAGTTTCCCTGACAGGGGGGAGTACGAGCAGTACTTC
TRBJ2-7 many . TRBV9 CASSVGSAHYEQYF TGTGCCAGCAGCGTAGGGAGCGCCCACTACGAGCAGTACTTC
TRBJ1-1 . . TRBV10-3 CAIRSAEGGDTTEAFF TGTGCCATCAGGTCGGCTGAGGGGGGGGATACGACTGAAGCTTTCTTT
TRBJ1-5 . . TRBV19 CASSIGGLNQPQHF TGTGCCAGTAGTATAGGTGGACTAAATCAGCCCCAGCATTTT
TRBJ1-5 many . TRBV20-1 CSARGDWDQPQHF TGCAGTGCTAGGGGGGATTGGGATCAGCCCCAGCATTTT
TRBJ2-2 many . TRBV12-3/TRBV12-4 CASSWDINTGELFF TGTGCCAGCAGCTGGGACATCAACACCGGGGAGCTGTTTTTT
TRBJ1-1 few . TRBV7-2 CATTGTLRGAEAFF TGTGCCACCACCGGGACACTAAGAGGGGCTGAAGCTTTCTTT
TRBJ2-3 . TRBD1 TRBV15 CATSAYRGEDTQYF TGTGCCACCAGCGCCTACAGGGGCGAAGATACGCAGTATTTT
TRBJ1-1 many . TRBV29-1 CSVDRGGNTEAFF TGCAGCGTTGACCGGGGGGGGAACACTGAAGCTTTCTTT
TRBJ2-5 . . TRBV7-3 CASSSSGLQETQYF TGTGCCAGCAGCTCCTCGGGACTTCAAGAGACCCAGTACTTC
TRBJ1-1 few . TRBV5-1 CASSFFVNMNTEAFF TGCGCCAGCAGCTTTTTCGTCAACATGAACACTGAAGCTTTCTTT
TRBJ2-6 many . TRBV24-1 CATSDGAETGANVLTF TGTGCCACCAGTGACGGGGCGGAAACTGGGGCCAACGTCCTGACTTTC
TRBJ1-2 many . TRBV10-3 CAISVGDYGYTF TGTGCCATCAGTGTGGGGGACTATGGCTACACCTTC
TRBJ2-7 many TRBD2 TRBV9 CASSVGASGNVYEQYF TGTGCCAGCAGCGTAGGGGCTAGCGGCAACGTCTACGAGCAGTACTTC
TRBJ2-7 . TRBD2 TRBV2 CASSDSVQRGRYEQYF TGTGCCAGCAGTGATAGTGTCCAGCGGGGCCGATACGAGCAGTACTTC
TRBJ2-7 . TRBD2 TRBV29-1 CSVRGLVRTRYEQYF TGCAGCGTTCGGGGACTAGTTCGCACCCGTTACGAGCAGTACTTC
TRBJ1-6 . TRBD1 TRBV2 CASRPDRYNSPLHF TGTGCCAGCAGACCGGACAGGTATAATTCACCCCTCCACTTT